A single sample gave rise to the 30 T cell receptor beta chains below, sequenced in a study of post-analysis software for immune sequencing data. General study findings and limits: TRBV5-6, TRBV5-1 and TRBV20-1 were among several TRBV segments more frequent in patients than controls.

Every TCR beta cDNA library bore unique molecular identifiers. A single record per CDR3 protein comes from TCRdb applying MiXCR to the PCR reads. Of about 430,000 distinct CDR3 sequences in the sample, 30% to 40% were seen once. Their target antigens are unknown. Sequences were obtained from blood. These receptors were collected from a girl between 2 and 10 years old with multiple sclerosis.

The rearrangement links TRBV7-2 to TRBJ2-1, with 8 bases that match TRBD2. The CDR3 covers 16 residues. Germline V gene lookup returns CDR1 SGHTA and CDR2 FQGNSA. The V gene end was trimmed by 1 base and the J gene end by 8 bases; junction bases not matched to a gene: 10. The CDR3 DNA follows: TGTGCCAGCAGCTTAGTGTTCGGGACTAGATTCCATGAGCAGTTCTTC. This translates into CASSLVFGTRFHEQFF.

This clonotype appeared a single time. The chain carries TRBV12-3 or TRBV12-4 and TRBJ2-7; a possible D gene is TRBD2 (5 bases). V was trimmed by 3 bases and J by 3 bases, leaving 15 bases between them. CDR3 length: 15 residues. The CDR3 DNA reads TGTGCCAGCAGTTTCATCAACAGAGGGAGCTACGAGCAGTACTTC. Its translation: CASSFINRGSYEQYF.

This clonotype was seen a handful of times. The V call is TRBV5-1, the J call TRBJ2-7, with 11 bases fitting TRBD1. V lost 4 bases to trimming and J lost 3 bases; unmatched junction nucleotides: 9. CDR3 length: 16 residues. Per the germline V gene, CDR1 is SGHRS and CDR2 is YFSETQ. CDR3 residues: CASSRGTGTGGYEQYF. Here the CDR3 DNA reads TGCGCCAGCAGCCGCGGGACCGGGACAGGGGGCTACGAGCAGTACTTC.

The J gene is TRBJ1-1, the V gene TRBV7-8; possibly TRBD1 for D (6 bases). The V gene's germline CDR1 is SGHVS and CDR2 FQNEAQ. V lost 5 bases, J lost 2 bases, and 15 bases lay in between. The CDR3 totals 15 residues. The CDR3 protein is CASSVMGGPNTEAFF. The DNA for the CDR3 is TGTGCCAGCAGCGTAATGGGGGGGCCCAACACTGAAGCTTTCTTT.

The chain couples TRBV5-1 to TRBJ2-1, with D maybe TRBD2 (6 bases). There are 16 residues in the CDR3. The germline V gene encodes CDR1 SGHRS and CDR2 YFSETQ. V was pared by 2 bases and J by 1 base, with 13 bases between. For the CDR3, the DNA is TGCGCCAGCAGCTTTAGCAGCGGGTGGTCCTACAATGAGCAGTTCTTC. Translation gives CASSFSSGWSYNEQFF.

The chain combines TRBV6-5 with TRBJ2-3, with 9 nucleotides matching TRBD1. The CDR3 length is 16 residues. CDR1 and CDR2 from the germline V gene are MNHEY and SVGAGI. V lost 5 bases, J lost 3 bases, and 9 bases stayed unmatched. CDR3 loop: CASSPGTGSGTDTQYF. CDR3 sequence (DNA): TGTGCCAGCAGTCCCGGGACAGGGTCTGGTACAGATACGCAGTATTTT.

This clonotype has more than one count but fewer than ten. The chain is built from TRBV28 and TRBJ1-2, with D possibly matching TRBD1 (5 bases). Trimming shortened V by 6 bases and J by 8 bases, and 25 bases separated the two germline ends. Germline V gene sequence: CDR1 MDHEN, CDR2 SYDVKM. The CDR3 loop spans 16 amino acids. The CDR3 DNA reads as TGTGCCAGCAGGTCGCAACGGGACCTCCGAGGGGAGGGCTACACCTTC. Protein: CASRSQRDLRGEGYTF.

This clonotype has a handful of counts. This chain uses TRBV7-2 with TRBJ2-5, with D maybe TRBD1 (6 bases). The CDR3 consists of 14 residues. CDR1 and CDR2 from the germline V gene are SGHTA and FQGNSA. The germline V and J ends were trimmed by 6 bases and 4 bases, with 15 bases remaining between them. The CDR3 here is CASRPVGGRETQYF. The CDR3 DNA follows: TGTGCCAGCAGACCCGTAGGGGGAAGAGAGACCCAGTACTTC.

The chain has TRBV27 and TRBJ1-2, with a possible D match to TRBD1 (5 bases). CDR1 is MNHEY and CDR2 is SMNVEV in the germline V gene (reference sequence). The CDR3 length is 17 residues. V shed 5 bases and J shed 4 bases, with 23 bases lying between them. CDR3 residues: CASSPGGAGTKSYGYTF. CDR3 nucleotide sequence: TGTGCCAGCAGTCCGGGCGGGGCGGGGACGAAGAGCTATGGCTACACCTTC.

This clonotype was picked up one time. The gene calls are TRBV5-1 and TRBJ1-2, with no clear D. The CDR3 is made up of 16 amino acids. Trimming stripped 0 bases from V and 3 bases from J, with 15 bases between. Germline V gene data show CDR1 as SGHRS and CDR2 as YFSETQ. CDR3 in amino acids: CASSLEPGRGDYGYTF. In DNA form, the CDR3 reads TGCGCCAGCAGCTTGGAGCCTGGGCGGGGTGACTATGGCTACACCTTC.

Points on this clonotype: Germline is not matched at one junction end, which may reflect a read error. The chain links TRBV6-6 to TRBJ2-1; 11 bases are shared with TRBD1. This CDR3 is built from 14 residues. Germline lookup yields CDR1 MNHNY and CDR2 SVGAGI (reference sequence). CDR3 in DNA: TGTACCAGCAGACGCGGGACAGGGGGGGATGAGCAGTTCTTC. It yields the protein CTSRRGTGGDEQFF.

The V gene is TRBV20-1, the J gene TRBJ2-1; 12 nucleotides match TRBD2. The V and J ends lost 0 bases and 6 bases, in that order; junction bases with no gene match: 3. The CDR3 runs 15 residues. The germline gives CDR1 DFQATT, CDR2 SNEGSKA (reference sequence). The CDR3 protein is CSARDSSGGANEQFF. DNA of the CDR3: TGCAGTGCTAGAGATTCTAGCGGGGGGGCCAATGAGCAGTTCTTC.

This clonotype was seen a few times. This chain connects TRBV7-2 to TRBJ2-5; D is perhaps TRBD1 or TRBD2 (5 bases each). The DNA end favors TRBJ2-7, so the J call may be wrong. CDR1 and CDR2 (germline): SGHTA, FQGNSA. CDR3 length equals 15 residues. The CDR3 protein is CASSFLGESWDEQYF. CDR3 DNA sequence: TGTGCCAGCAGCTTTCTGGGGGAGTCCTGGGACGAGCAGTACTTC.

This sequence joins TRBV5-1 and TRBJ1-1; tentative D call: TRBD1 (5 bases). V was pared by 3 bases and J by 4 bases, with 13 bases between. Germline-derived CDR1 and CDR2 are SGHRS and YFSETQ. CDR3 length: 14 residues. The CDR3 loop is CASSSGLEGTEAFF. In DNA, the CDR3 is TGCGCCAGCAGCTCGGGGCTTGAGGGCACTGAAGCTTTCTTT. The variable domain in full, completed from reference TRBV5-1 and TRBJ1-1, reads KAGVTQTPRYLIKTRGQQVTLSCSPISGHRSVSWYQQTPGQGLQFLFEYFSETQRNKGNFPGRFSGRQFSNSRSEMNVSTLELGDSALYLCASSSGLEGTEAFFGQGTRLTVV.

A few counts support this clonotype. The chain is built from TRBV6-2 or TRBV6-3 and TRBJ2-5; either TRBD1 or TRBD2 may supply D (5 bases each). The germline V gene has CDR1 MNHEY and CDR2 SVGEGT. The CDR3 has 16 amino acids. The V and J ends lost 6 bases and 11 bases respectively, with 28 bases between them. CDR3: CASSTPGPTSYNEQYF. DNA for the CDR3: TGTGCCAGCAGCACCCCGGGACCGACTTCCTACAATGAGCAGTACTTC.

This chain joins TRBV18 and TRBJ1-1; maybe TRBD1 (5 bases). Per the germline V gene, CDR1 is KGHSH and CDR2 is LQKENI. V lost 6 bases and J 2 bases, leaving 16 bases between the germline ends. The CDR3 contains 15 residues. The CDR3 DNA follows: TGTGCCAGCTCTACCGGTGGGGCCCAAAACACTGAAGCTTTCTTT. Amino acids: CASSTGGAQNTEAFF.

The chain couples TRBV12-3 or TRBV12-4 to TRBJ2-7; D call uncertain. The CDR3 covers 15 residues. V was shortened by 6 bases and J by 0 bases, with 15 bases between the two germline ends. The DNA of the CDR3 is TGTGCCAGCAGAAATACCGGTGACATCTCCTACGAGCAGTACTTC. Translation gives CASRNTGDISYEQYF.

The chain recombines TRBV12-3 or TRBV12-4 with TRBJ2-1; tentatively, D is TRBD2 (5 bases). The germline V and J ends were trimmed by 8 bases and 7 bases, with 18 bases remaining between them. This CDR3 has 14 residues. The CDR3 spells CASLGLVTSNEQFF. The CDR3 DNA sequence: TGTGCCAGCCTAGGTCTTGTCACTAGTAATGAGCAGTTCTTC.

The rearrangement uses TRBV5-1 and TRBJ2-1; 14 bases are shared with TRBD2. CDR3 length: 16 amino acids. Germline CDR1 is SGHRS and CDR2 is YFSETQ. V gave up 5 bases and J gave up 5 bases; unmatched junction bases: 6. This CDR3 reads CASRSTSGRAHNEQFF. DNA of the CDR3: TGCGCCAGCAGATCGACTAGCGGGAGGGCCCACAATGAGCAGTTCTTC.

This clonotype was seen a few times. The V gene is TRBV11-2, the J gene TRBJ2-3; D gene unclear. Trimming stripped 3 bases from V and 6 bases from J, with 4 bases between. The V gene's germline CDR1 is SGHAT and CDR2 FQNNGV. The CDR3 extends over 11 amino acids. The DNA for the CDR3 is TGTGCCAGCAGCTTTGGCGATACGCAGTATTTT. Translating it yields CASSFGDTQYF.

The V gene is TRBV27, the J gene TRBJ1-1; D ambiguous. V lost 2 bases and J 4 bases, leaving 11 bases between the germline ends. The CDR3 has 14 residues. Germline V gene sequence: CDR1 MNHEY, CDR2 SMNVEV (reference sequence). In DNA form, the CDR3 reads TGTGCCAGCAGTTTAGATCCGGGTAGCACTGAAGCTTTCTTT. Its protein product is CASSLDPGSTEAFF.

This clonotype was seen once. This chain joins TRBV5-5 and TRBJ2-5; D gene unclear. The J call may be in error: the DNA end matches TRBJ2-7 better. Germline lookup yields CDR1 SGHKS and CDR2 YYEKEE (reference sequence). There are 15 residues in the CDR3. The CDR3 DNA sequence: TGTGCCAGCAGCTTGGACGCACAGAGGACCTACGAGCAGTACTTC. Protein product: CASSLDAQRTYEQYF.

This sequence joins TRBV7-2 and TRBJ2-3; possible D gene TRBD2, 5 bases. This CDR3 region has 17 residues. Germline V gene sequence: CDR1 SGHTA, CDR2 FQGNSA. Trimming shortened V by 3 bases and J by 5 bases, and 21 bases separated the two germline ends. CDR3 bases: TGTGCCAGCAGCTTTACTCCGCTTCCGGGGTCGGGAGATACGCAGTATTTT. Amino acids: CASSFTPLPGSGDTQYF.

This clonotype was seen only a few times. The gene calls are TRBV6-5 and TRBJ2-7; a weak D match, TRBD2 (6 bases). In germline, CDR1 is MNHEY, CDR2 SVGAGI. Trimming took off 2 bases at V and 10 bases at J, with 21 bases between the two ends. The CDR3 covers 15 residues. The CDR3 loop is CASSYGLSEGDTQYF. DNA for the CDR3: TGTGCCAGCAGTTACGGGCTCTCGGAGGGAGACACTCAGTACTTC.

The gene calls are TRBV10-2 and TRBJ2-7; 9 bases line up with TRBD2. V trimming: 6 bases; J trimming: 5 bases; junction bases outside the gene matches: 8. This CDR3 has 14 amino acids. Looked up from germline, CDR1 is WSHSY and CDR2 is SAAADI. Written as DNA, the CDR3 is TGCGCCAGCAGAAGCGGGGGGAGGCAGGACGAGCAGTACTTC. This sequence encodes CASRSGGRQDEQYF.

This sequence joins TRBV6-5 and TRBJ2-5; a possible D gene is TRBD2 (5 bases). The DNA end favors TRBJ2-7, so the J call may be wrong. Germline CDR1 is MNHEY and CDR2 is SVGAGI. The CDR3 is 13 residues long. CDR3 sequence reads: CASKRTHLAEQYF. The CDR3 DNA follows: TGTGCCAGCAAACGGACGCACCTAGCCGAGCAGTACTTC.

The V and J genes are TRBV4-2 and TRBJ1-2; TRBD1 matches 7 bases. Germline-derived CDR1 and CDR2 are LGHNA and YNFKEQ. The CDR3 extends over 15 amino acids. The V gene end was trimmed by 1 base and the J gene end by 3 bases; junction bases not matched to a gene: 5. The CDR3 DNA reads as TGTGCCAGCAGCCAAGGGTCAGGGGGTGACTATGGCTACACCTTC. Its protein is CASSQGSGGDYGYTF.

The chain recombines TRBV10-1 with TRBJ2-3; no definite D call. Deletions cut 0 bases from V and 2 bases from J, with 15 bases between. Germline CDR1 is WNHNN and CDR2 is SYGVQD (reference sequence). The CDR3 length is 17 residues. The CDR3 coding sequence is TGCGCCAGCAGTGAGTCGGCTGCTTCGACATACACAGATACGCAGTATTTT. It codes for CASSESAASTYTDTQYF.

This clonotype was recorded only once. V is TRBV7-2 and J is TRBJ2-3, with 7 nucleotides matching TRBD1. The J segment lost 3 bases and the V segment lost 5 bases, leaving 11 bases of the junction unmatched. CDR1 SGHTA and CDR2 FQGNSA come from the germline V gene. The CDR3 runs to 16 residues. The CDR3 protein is CASSNTPGQQTDTQYF. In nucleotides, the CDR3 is TGTGCCAGCAGCAATACACCGGGACAGCAAACAGATACGCAGTATTTT.

Written as DNA, the CDR3 is TGTGCCAGCAGGTACGCGCCTAATCAGCCCCAGCATTTT. Residues: CASRYAPNQPQHF. The chain has TRBV6-5 and TRBJ1-5; no firm D call. This CDR3 has 13 residues. V was pared by 6 bases and J by 4 bases, with 10 bases between. The germline V gene has CDR1 MNHEY and CDR2 SVGAGI.